This T cell receptor beta chain appears in the sequencing data of a study of metastatic and nonmetastatic thyroid tumors. Whole-study context: Comparative analysis of repertoires was undertaken across blood and tumor or nodule tissue obtained from malignant and benign thyroid patients. Study findings and constraints: As reported, TCR beta diversity in blood and tumor was significantly higher in malignant thyroid tumors than in benign nodules.

This clone has ten or more counts. Its antigen is as yet unknown. Not a single patient had been given any form of treatment at any point before undergoing thyroid surgery. Authors' data handling: Clinicopathological groups differed in CDR3, with these differences serving to build a distant-metastasis classifier for papillary thyroid cancer. TCRdb reanalyzed the PCR reads with MiXCR. TCRdb's processing, not the study's, gives the V and J calls here. The data contain 40,000 to 55,000 clones, more than 15% of them seen just once; the ten biggest clones take up about 2.7%. The V end was cut by 5 bases, the J end by 1 base, with 12 bases between. This CDR3 contains 15 residues. Germline CDR1 and CDR2: SEHNR and FQNEAQ (reference sequence).

The rearrangement uses TRBV7-9 and TRBJ2-1; D might be TRBD1 or TRBD2, each matching 5 bases. Sequenced material: blood. The clonotype was recovered from a female donor with papillary thyroid cancer or a benign thyroid nodule (not recorded which). Some clones in this sample may be carry-over from other donors' samples. The CDR3 loop reads CASSLPGASYNEQFF. The CDR3 DNA is TGTGCCAGCAGCCTACCCGGGGCATCCTACAATGAGCAGTTCTTC.